Below are 5 T cell receptor beta chains sequenced from a single sample in a study of Graves' ophthalmopathy and Graves' hyperthyroidism. Amplified material comprised TCR beta CDR3 regions derived from RNA transcripts. HTBI-primed first-round RT-PCR preceded second-round multiplex PCR. TCRdb reprocessed the multiplex PCR reads via MiXCR and lists one record per CDR3 protein. Among more than 1,000,000 distinct CDR3 sequences listed, 35% to 40% were seen once. Sequencing was done on a sample of peripheral blood or thyroid tissue (not recorded which). These receptors came from an adult man with Graves' hyperthyroidism.

This clonotype was observed at least ten times. This chain connects TRBV12-3 or TRBV12-4 to TRBJ1-2, with 9 bases fitting TRBD1. The ends lost 5 bases at V and 8 bases at J; junction bases unmatched: 12. CDR3 size: 15 residues. The CDR3 coding sequence is TGTGCCAGCAGTCTACAACGGACAGGGGATATGGGCTACACCTTC. This codes for CASSLQRTGDMGYTF.

The chain recombines TRBV19 with TRBJ2-2, with 8 bases lining up with TRBD1. The V gene end was trimmed by 1 base and the J gene end by 1 base; junction bases not matched to a gene: 17. CDR1 LNHDA and CDR2 SQIVND come from the germline V gene (reference sequence). The CDR3 has 21 amino acids. CDR3 in amino acids: CASSIALLKPTGGVNTGELFF. CDR3 sequence (DNA): TGTGCCAGTAGTATAGCCCTTCTAAAACCTACAGGGGGAGTGAACACCGGGGAGCTGTTTTTT.

This clonotype was seen ten or more times. This chain uses TRBV11-1 with TRBJ1-1; D unclear. Trimming cost V 3 bases and J 4 bases, with 12 bases left between them. The germline CDR1 and CDR2 sequences are SGHAT and FQDESV (reference sequence). The CDR3 has 14 amino acids. Here the CDR3 DNA reads TGTGCCAGCAGCTTTCCTCTATTGGGCACTGAAGCTTTCTTT. Translating it yields CASSFPLLGTEAFF.

This clonotype was picked up one time. The rearrangement links TRBV7-3 to TRBJ2-2, with D possibly called TRBD1 or TRBD2 (5 bases each). Trimming shortened V by 5 bases and J by 6 bases, and 22 bases separated the two germline ends. Germline V gene sequence: CDR1 SGHTA, CDR2 FQGTGA. CDR3 length equals 17 residues. DNA for the CDR3: TGTGCCAGCAGCCAAACCGATGGGACCACCCCGCCCGGGGAGCTGTTTTTT. Protein sequence: CASSQTDGTTPPGELFF.

This clonotype has ten or more counts. The rearrangement joins TRBV7-2 to TRBJ1-3; D gene uncertain. Deletions cut 2 bases from V and 0 bases from J, with 11 bases between. Germline loops: CDR1 SGHTA, CDR2 FQGNSA. The CDR3 sequence is 16 residues long. The CDR3 bases are TGTGCCAGCAGCTTACAAGACCGACGCTCTGGAAACACCATATATTTT. Translating gives CASSLQDRRSGNTIYF. The entire variable domain, with the rest obtained from reference TRBV7-2 and TRBJ1-3, is as follows: GAGVSQSPSNKVTEKGKDVELRCDPISGHTALYWYRQSLGQGLEFLIYFQGNSAPDKSGLPSDRFSAERTGGSVSTLTIQRTQQEDSAVYLCASSLQDRRSGNTIYFGEGSWLTVV.